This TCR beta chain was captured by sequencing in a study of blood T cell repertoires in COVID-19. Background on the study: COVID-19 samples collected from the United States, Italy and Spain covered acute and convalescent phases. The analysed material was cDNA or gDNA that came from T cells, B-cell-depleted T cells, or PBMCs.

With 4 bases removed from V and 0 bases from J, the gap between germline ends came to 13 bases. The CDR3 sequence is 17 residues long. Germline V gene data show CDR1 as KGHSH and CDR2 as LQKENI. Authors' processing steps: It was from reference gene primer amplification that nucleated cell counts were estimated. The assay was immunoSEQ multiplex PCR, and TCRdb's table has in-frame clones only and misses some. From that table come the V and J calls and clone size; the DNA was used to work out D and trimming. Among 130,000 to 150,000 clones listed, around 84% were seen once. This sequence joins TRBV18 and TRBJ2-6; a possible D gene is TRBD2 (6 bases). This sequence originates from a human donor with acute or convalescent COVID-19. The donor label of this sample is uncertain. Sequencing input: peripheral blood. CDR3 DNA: TGTGCCAGCTCACGCGGGGCCTCGAGCTCTGGGGCCAACGTCCTGACTTTC. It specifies CASSRGASSSGANVLTF.